These 12 T cell receptor beta chains share one sample of origin, sequenced in a study of glioma-infiltrating T cells. Using RNA template, CDR3s of TCR alpha and beta were amplified with iRepertoire arm-PCR. TCRdb re-analysed the multiplex PCR reads in MiXCR, keeping a single row per CDR3 protein. The sample yields around 93,000 distinct CDR3 sequences, around 40% seen once. Sample: glioma tissue, nonneoplastic brain tissue, or PBMCs (not recorded which). These TCRs come from a human donor with low-grade glioma or glioblastoma, undergoing nonglioma brain surgery, or in good health (not recorded which).

The chain recombines TRBV9 with TRBJ2-1; 9 bases line up with TRBD1. This CDR3 has 17 residues. Germline V gene data show CDR1 as SGDLS and CDR2 as YYNGEE. Germline trimming cut 0 bases from V and 9 bases from J; bases unmatched to any gene: 13. CDR3 sequence (DNA): TGTGCCAGCAGCGTAGGAGTTATGGACAGGGGACTTAGTGAGCAGTTCTTC. Residues: CASSVGVMDRGLSEQFF.

Concerning this clonotype: Without the conserved terminal phenylalanine or tryptophan, this CDR3 likely stems from a read error. This rearrangement joins TRBV29-1 to TRBJ1-1, with 10 bases fitting TRBD1. Germline V gives CDR1 SQVTM, CDR2 ANQGSEA. CDR3 size: 15 residues. The J segment lost 2 bases and the V segment lost 7 bases, leaving 10 bases of the junction unmatched. The CDR3 nucleotides read TGCAGCGCGACTTGGGACAGGGGATATAACACTGAAGCTTTCCTT. Translation: CSATWDRGYNTEAFL.

This clonotype was observed at least ten times. This chain connects TRBV5-4 to TRBJ2-7; 9 bases map to TRBD2. The J segment lost 0 bases and the V segment lost 4 bases, leaving 8 bases of the junction unmatched. This CDR3 spans 16 amino acids. Germline V gives CDR1 SGHNT, CDR2 YYREEE (reference sequence). CDR3 coding DNA: TGTGCCAGCAGCAACGGACTAGCGTACAGCTCCTACGAGCAGTACTTC. Its protein product is CASSNGLAYSSYEQYF.

At least ten counts were recorded for this clonotype. V and J are TRBV27 and TRBJ1-5, with 7 bases lining up with TRBD1. V lost 6 bases to trimming and J lost 7 bases; unmatched junction nucleotides: 15. CDR1 and CDR2 from the germline V gene are MNHEY and SMNVEV (reference sequence). The CDR3 spans 16 residues. The CDR3 protein is CASSSQGQSSGQPQHF. The CDR3 region has the DNA TGTGCCAGCAGCTCCCAGGGACAGTCCTCGGGACAGCCCCAGCATTTT.

The chain employs TRBV30 and TRBJ1-2; weak D call: TRBD1 (6 bases). With 4 bases removed from V and 6 bases from J, the gap between germline ends came to 15 bases. Germline V CDR1 and CDR2: GTSNPN, SVGIG (reference sequence). The CDR3 contains 13 residues. The CDR3 region has the DNA TGTGCCTGGACTGGGGGGCGCAATGATGGCTACACCTTC. Translated, it gives CAWTGGRNDGYTF.

This clonotype has just a few counts. One junction end disagrees with the germline gene, perhaps due to a read error. As DNA, the CDR3 is TGCGCCAGCAGCCAAGAGGGAGGATACAATGAGCCCCAGCATTTT. Translating gives CASSQEGGYNEPQHF. The gene calls are TRBV4-1 and TRBJ1-5, with no clear D. CDR1 is MGHRA and CDR2 is YSYEKL in the germline V gene. The CDR3 has 15 amino acids.

In this sample, this clonotype turned up many times. The CDR3 here is CASSLDRGGAYEQFF. The CDR3 region has the DNA TGTGCCAGCAGCTTGGATCGCGGGGGGGCCTATGAGCAGTTCTTC. V gene TRBV5-4 combines with J gene TRBJ2-1, with 9 bases aligning to TRBD2. CDR3 size: 15 residues. In germline, CDR1 is SGHNT, CDR2 YYREEE (reference sequence). Losses at the gene ends were 0 bases for V and 8 bases for J; bases not matched to a gene: 6.

Details on this clonotype: The conserved final phenylalanine or tryptophan is absent from the CDR3, which likely points to a read error. The chain uses TRBV28 and TRBJ2-5, with no clear D. Looked up from germline, CDR1 is MDHEN and CDR2 is SYDVKM. V gave up 6 bases and J gave up 5 bases, with 10 bases separating them. The CDR3 consists of 12 residues. CDR3 sequence (DNA): TGTGCCAGCAGCCCCAACTCGGAGACCCAGTACTAC. Encoded protein: CASSPNSETQYY.

The table lists this clonotype with many counts. The rearrangement links TRBV6-1 to TRBJ2-5; the D gene is possibly TRBD1 (5 bases). The CDR3 runs to 14 residues. CDR1 is MNHNS, CDR2 SASEGT, per germline. Between the trimmed V and J ends, which lost 1 base and 6 bases, there was a span of 12 bases. CDR3: CASSEESRVKTQYF. DNA of the CDR3: TGTGCCAGCAGTGAAGAATCCAGGGTGAAGACCCAGTACTTC.

This clonotype has a count of ten or more. The chain couples TRBV4-2 to TRBJ1-1; possibly TRBD1 for D (5 bases). There are 14 residues in the CDR3. CDR1 and CDR2 (germline): LGHNA, YNFKEQ. V lost 0 bases and J 4 bases, leaving 9 bases between the germline ends. The CDR3 nucleotides read TGTGCCAGCAGCCAAGATGGGAGGGGCACTGAAGCTTTCTTT. Encoded protein: CASSQDGRGTEAFF.

As for this clonotype: A read error may explain this, as a much larger clone is one base away. The CDR3 loop reads CASSQVWNTEALF. CDR3 nucleotides: TGCGCCAGCAGCCAAGTCTGGAACACTGAAGCTCTCTTT. This chain links TRBV4-3 with TRBJ1-1; D uncertain. There are 13 residues in the CDR3. CDR1 LGHNA and CDR2 YSLEER come from the germline V gene.

This clonotype was counted a few times. This CDR3 is CASSQDKENRFSGNTIYF. CDR3 DNA: TGTGCCAGCAGCCAAGATAAAGAAAATCGGTTTTCTGGAAACACCATATATTTT. This chain uses TRBV14 with TRBJ1-3; D is ambiguous. The CDR3 has 18 amino acids. Germline CDR1 and CDR2: SGHDN and FVKESK. V gave up 0 bases and J gave up 1 base, with 16 bases separating them. Combining the CDR3 with reference TRBV14 and TRBJ1-3 gives the whole variable domain EAGVTQFPSHSVIEKGQTVTLRCDPISGHDNLYWYRRVMGKEIKFLLHFVKESKQDESGMPNNRFLAERTGGTYSTLKVQPAELEDSGVYFCASSQDKENRFSGNTIYFGEGSWLTVV.